This is a list of T cell receptor beta chains from one sample in a study of siplizumab effects on memory and regulatory T cells. Sequencing was performed with immunoSEQ multiplex PCR; in TCRdb, only in-frame clones are kept and a portion is missing. The sample carries around 100,000 clones, more than 85% recorded once. The sample taken for sequencing was CD4+ T cells sorted from blood. These receptors were taken from a human donor in good health. CDR3s include the opening cysteine and the closing phenylalanine or tryptophan. The order of the fields is clone size, J gene, V gene, D gene, CDR3 DNA, CDR3 protein. A D gene is named only where the DNA matches it firmly. Size tells how often a clone was seen (once, few, many) or the class of an expanded clone, and some rows leave it out.

- TRBJ1-1 TRBV14 - TGTGCCAGCAGCCAAGATTTTGGAGACAGTGAGGCTTTCTTT CASSQDFGDSEAFF
- TRBJ2-7 TRBV5-6 TRBD2 TGTGCCAGCAGCTTGGGGTTCGAGCGGGGAGGGTACGAGCAGTACTTC CASSLGFERGGYEQYF
- TRBJ2-1 TRBV6-5 TRBD1 TGTGCCAGCAGTTACTCGTGGCAGGGGGCCCATGAGCAGTTCTTC CASSYSWQGAHEQFF
- TRBJ2-3 TRBV7-2 TRBD2 TGTGCCAGCAGCTCGACCGGGACTAGCGGGGGTCCTCGAGATACGCAGTATTTT CASSSTGTSGGPRDTQYF
- TRBJ1-2 TRBV5-4 - TGTGCCAGCAGCGAAGGGGGGAGATCGGGAGGCTACACCTTC CASSEGGRSGGYTF
- TRBJ2-5 TRBV5-4 - TGTGCCAGCAGCTTGTACGGCCCCCTACAGGAGACCCAGTACTTC CASSLYGPLQETQYF
- TRBJ1-2 TRBV7-9 - TGTGCCAGCAGCCCCTCGGCAGGCGAATATGGCTACACCTTC CASSPSAGEYGYTF
- TRBJ1-2 TRBV19 TRBD1 TGTGCCAGTAATACAGGGGCCTATGGCTACACCTTC CASNTGAYGYTF
- TRBJ1-4 TRBV19 - TGTGCCATTAACCTAGGAGGGAATGAAAAACTGTTTTTT CAINLGGNEKLFF
- TRBJ1-6 TRBV27 - TGTGCCAGCGGTCATGGACAGAACTATAATTCACCCCTCCACTTT CASGHGQNYNSPLHF
once TRBJ2-3 TRBV2 TRBD2 TGTGCCAGCCCTATCACCCAGCGGGGGGAAGATACGCAGTATTTT CASPITQRGEDTQYF
- TRBJ2-7 TRBV4-1 TRBD1 TGCGCCAGCAGCCAAAAACTACCCCTCGGGACAGGGGGTCGGACAGGCGAGCAGTACTTC CASSQKLPLGTGGRTGEQYF
- TRBJ1-3 TRBV30 TRBD1 TGTGCCTGCGGACAGGCCGTCTCTGGAAACACCATATATTTT CACGQAVSGNTIYF
- TRBJ2-2 TRBV11-3 - TGTGCCAGCAGTGAGGGTACCGGGGAGCTGTTTTTT CASSEGTGELFF
- TRBJ2-5 TRBV18 - TGTGCCAGCTCACCACCCGGCGGGTACCAAGAGACCCAGTACTTC CASSPPGGYQETQYF
- TRBJ2-6 TRBV2 TRBD1 TGTGCCAGCAGCACCCGGGACAGGCTCTCCTCTGGGGCCAACGTCCTGACTTTC CASSTRDRLSSGANVLTF
once TRBJ2-5 TRBV9 - TGTGCCAGCAGCCCTAGCCCCCGACGAGGGGCGGGAGAGACCCAGTACTTC CASSPSPRRGAGETQYF
- TRBJ1-1 TRBV5-1 - TGCGCCAGCAGCTTTTCAGGCGGGAGCACTGAAGCTTTCTTT CASSFSGGSTEAFF
- TRBJ2-7 TRBV5-1 - TGCGCCAGCAGCTATTTGGGGCGGACCTACGAGCAGTACTTC CASSYLGRTYEQYF
- TRBJ2-1 TRBV29-1 - TGCAGCGGCAGCCGACCAGGGACGGCCAATGAGCAGTTCTTC CSGSRPGTANEQFF
- TRBJ2-2 TRBV5-1 TRBD2 TGCGCCAGCAGCTCGGGAGGTAGCGAGAGATTGAACACCGGGGAGCTGTTTTTT CASSSGGSERLNTGELFF
- TRBJ1-2 TRBV6-1 - TGTGCCAGCAGTGACAGACTTGACCGGGGCTACACCTTC CASSDRLDRGYTF
- TRBJ1-4 TRBV5-1 - TGCGCCAGCAGCATCGGGACCACTAATGAAAAACTGTTTTTT CASSIGTTNEKLFF
- TRBJ2-5 TRBV27 - TGTGCCAGCAGTTTATCTTCCGGGGGCTACCAAGAGACCCAGTACTTC CASSLSSGGYQETQYF
- TRBJ2-2 TRBV6-1 TRBD2 TGTGCCAGCACTGAAAAAGGGAGGGGCGGGGAGCTGTTTTTT CASTEKGRGGELFF
- TRBJ1-5 TRBV6-5 - TGTGCCAGCAGTTACCGGGGGCCGGAGCCCCAGCATTTT CASSYRGPEPQHF
- TRBJ1-2 TRBV27 - - CASSFGEGKGYGYTF
- TRBJ2-1 TRBV7-6 TRBD2 TGTGCCAGCAGGGGACTAGCGGGGGAACGCTCCTACAATGAGCAGTTCTTC CASRGLAGERSYNEQFF
- TRBJ1-3 TRBV7-9 - TGTGCCAGCAGCCTCGACAGGAGCTCTGGAAACACCATATATTTT CASSLDRSSGNTIYF
once TRBJ2-3 TRBV21-1 - TGTGCCAGCAGCCCCCTCCCCAGGGACGGGGGGCAGGCGGATACGCAGTATTTT CASSPLPRDGGQADTQYF
- TRBJ1-5 TRBV7-8 TRBD1 TGTGCCAGCAGCTTAGAAGGGACAGGGTCATACCAGCCCCAGCATTTT CASSLEGTGSYQPQHF
- TRBJ1-3 TRBV11-2 - TGTGCCAGCAGCTCCGACTGGAGGGGGAGCTCTGGAAACACCATATATTTT CASSSDWRGSSGNTIYF
- TRBJ1-2 TRBV6-1 TRBD1 TGTGCCAGCAGAGAAGACAGGGCCGCCTATGGCTACACCTTC CASREDRAAYGYTF
- TRBJ1-2 TRBV5-4 - TGTGCCAGCAGCGCACAGGGTTCTAACTATGGCTACACCTTC CASSAQGSNYGYTF
- TRBJ2-4 TRBV30 - TGTGCCTGGAATTCAGATCTAGCCAAAAACATTCAGTACTTC CAWNSDLAKNIQYF
- TRBJ2-5 TRBV6-6 - TGTGCCAGCAGTTACCGTCGACAGCTGTACCAAGAGACCCAGTACTTC CASSYRRQLYQETQYF
- TRBJ2-2 TRBV27 TRBD2 TGTGCCAGCAGCCTGTGGGGGGGCACCGGGGAGCTGTTTTTT CASSLWGGTGELFF
- TRBJ2-7 TRBV28 TRBD1 TGTGCCAGCAGGCCAACAGGGGGCGCCTACGAGCAGTACTTC CASRPTGGAYEQYF
- TRBJ1-6 TRBV19 TRBD1 TGTGCCAGTAGGATAACAGGGGGCCCTATACATTCACCCCTCCACTTT CASRITGGPIHSPLHF
- TRBJ2-3 TRBV7-2 - TGTGCCAGCAGCTTTGGGGGGACAGATACGCAGTATTTT CASSFGGTDTQYF
- TRBJ2-7 TRBV5-1 - TGCGCCAGCAGCCTGACAGACGGTTACCCCTACGAGCAGTACTTC CASSLTDGYPYEQYF
- TRBJ1-6 TRBV10-3 - TGTGCCACCCAGCCCGAACAGGGAGCCAACTCACCCCTCCACTTT CATQPEQGANSPLHF
- TRBJ2-4 TRBV7-9 TRBD1 TGTGCCAGCAGCTTAGGACAGGGAAACATTCAGTACTTC CASSLGQGNIQYF
- TRBJ2-7 TRBV29-1 TRBD1 TGCAGCGTTACCGGACAGGGAGTTTCGTACGAGCAGTACTTC CSVTGQGVSYEQYF
- TRBJ1-2 TRBV19 TRBD1 TGTGCCAGTAGTATAGCTCCCGGGACAGCGTATGGCTACACCTTC CASSIAPGTAYGYTF
- TRBJ1-6 TRBV9 TRBD1 TGTGCCAGCAGCGTAGGGGACAGCTTTTCACCCCTCCACTTT CASSVGDSFSPLHF
- TRBJ2-7 TRBV4-3 - TGCGCCAGCAGCCAAGATCGGGCCGTATACGAGCAGTACTTC CASSQDRAVYEQYF
- TRBJ1-2 TRBV7-2 - TGTGCCAGCAGCCCATACCCCCGGGGACAAAGGTCTAACTATGGCTACACCTTC CASSPYPRGQRSNYGYTF
few TRBJ1-5 TRBV19 - TGTGCCAGTAGTATTAAGCTGTACAGGGAGCCCCAGCATTTT CASSIKLYREPQHF
- TRBJ2-1 TRBV9 - TGTGCCAGCAGCCCCTTGGGGGCAGGGGCCCCCTCCAATGAGCAGTTCTTC CASSPLGAGAPSNEQFF
- TRBJ1-2 TRBV6-5 - TGTGCCAGCAGTCTTGACGGCTATGGCTACACCTTC CASSLDGYGYTF
once TRBJ1-1 TRBV28 - TGTGCCAGCAGCCTCGACAGGTCTAACACTGAAGCTTTCTTT CASSLDRSNTEAFF
- TRBJ1-3 TRBV5-6 - TGTGCCAGCAGCTTGGTCGGTTACGCAGGTGGAAACACCATATATTTT CASSLVGYAGGNTIYF
- TRBJ2-3 TRBV2 TRBD2 TGTGCCTTCAGGCGGCGGGGGGCGAGCACAGATACGCAGTATTTT CAFRRRGASTDTQYF
- TRBJ2-2 TRBV5-1 TRBD2 TGCGCCAGCAGCTTGGAGGGACTAGTCTCCGGGGAGCTGTTTTTT CASSLEGLVSGELFF
- TRBJ1-1 TRBV6-6 - TGTGCCAGCAGCAACCCGGGACGGAAGAACACTGAAGCTTTCTTT CASSNPGRKNTEAFF